This T cell receptor beta chain was recorded in a study of cytomegalovirus exposure and HLA in healthy donors. 13 Jbeta primers and 60 Vbeta primers were used for the PCR. Sequencing used immunoSEQ multiplex PCR; TCRdb keeps in-frame clones, though not all of them. This sample has some 160,000 clones, with 79% found just once. A note on this clone: The antigen is undetermined.

Trimming removed 0 bases at V and 10 bases at J, with 14 bases between. Germline V gene sequence: CDR1 SGHRS, CDR2 YFSETQ. The CDR3 sequence is 14 residues long. Study-wide results and caveats: Most of the TCR beta V segments (in an earlier analysis) were productive either about 90% or about 30% of the time.

The sequence derives from a woman between 40 and 50 years old in good health and CMV-seronegative. J is TRBJ2-1 and V is TRBV5-1; D might be TRBD2 (6 bases). The sample taken for sequencing was PBMCs. The DNA for the CDR3 is TGCGCCAGCAGCTTGGGGAGGGGCTCAGAAGAGCAGTTCTTC. The encoded protein is CASSLGRGSEEQFF.